The 11 T cell receptor beta chains below come from one sample, sequenced in a study of T cells after yellow fever vaccination. TCRdb used MiXCR to reprocess the 5' RACE reads, holding one entry per CDR3 protein. The sample consists of about 330,000 distinct CDR3 sequences, about 6.9% of them appearing once. Here the sequenced sample was PBMCs, taken 35 to 50 days after the first yellow fever vaccination. The receptors come from a man between 18 and 29 years old who received the YFV17D yellow fever vaccine.

This clonotype turned up a few times. This chain links TRBV7-3 with TRBJ2-1, with unresolved D. With 0 bases removed from V and 7 bases from J, the gap between germline ends came to 13 bases. Per the germline V gene, CDR1 is SGHTA and CDR2 is FQGTGA. The CDR3 covers 15 residues. The DNA of the CDR3 is TGTGCCAGCAGCTTAACCTTTGCAGCTCTAAATGAGCAGTTCTTC. It codes for CASSLTFAALNEQFF.

The chain carries TRBV5-4 and TRBJ2-1; TRBD1 agrees at 9 bases. The CDR3 is made up of 13 amino acids. Trimming at V came to 9 bases and at J to 5 bases, leaving 6 bases not matched to a gene. Germline CDR1 is SGHNT and CDR2 is YYREEE (reference sequence). The CDR3 loop is CATRTGADNEQFF. The CDR3 coding sequence is TGTGCCACCAGGACAGGGGCGGACAATGAGCAGTTCTTC.

The V gene is TRBV6-1, the J gene TRBJ2-5, with D hard to call. V dropped 7 bases and J dropped 4 bases, with 19 bases sitting between them. Per the germline V gene, CDR1 is MNHNS and CDR2 is SASEGT. This CDR3 is built from 15 residues. The CDR3 DNA reads as TGTGCCAGCACCCTCCCCATCGGTTCCGGAGAGACCCAGTACTTC. Its protein product is CASTLPIGSGETQYF.

This clonotype came up many times. This CDR3 is CASSLGWGRGRRETQYF. The CDR3 nucleotides read TGTGCCAGCAGCTTAGGATGGGGGCGGGGGCGTAGGGAGACCCAGTACTTC. The J gene is TRBJ2-5, the V gene TRBV7-2; TRBD2 is a possible D gene (7 bases). The germline V gene has CDR1 SGHTA and CDR2 FQGNSA. V lost 1 base, J lost 5 bases, and 20 bases lay in between. The CDR3 totals 17 residues.

CDR3 nucleotide sequence: TGCAGTGCTAGAGATAGCGAGCGGGGGACCTACTACGAGCAGTACTTC. Residues: CSARDSERGTYYEQYF. The chain uses TRBV20-1 and TRBJ2-7; 8 nucleotides match TRBD2. V trimming: 0 bases; J trimming: 3 bases; junction bases outside the gene matches: 10. The germline gives CDR1 DFQATT, CDR2 SNEGSKA (reference sequence). The CDR3 has 16 residues.

This clonotype was seen a handful of times. This chain joins TRBV7-9 and TRBJ1-4, with D possibly being TRBD1 (5 bases). The germline V and J ends were trimmed by 5 bases and 1 base, with 17 bases remaining between them. CDR1 is SEHNR, CDR2 FQNEAQ, per germline (reference sequence). The CDR3 is 17 residues long. The CDR3 coding sequence is TGTGCCAGCAGCCCCAGGGCCCAATCAGGAACTAATGAAAAACTGTTTTTT. It is translated as CASSPRAQSGTNEKLFF.

The chain recombines TRBV4-1 with TRBJ2-5; TRBD2 matches at 10 bases. The junction had 5 bases not matched to a gene; V was cut back by 4 bases and J by 3 bases. Germline values: CDR1 MGHRA, CDR2 YSYEKL. CDR3 size: 15 residues. The CDR3 loop is CASSPRAGGKETQYF. The CDR3 DNA sequence: TGCGCCAGCAGCCCCCGAGCGGGGGGGAAAGAGACCCAGTACTTC.

This chain uses TRBV7-9 with TRBJ1-1, with TRBD1 matching over 8 bases. Germline V gene lookup returns CDR1 SEHNR and CDR2 FQNEAQ (reference sequence). This CDR3 has 17 residues. The V and J ends lost 4 bases and 0 bases, in that order; junction bases with no gene match: 10. CDR3 nucleotides: TGTGCCAGCAGCTCCTCGGACAGGGCGATTATGAACACTGAAGCTTTCTTT. Encoded protein: CASSSSDRAIMNTEAFF.

The rearrangement uses TRBV5-1 and TRBJ1-1, with D perhaps TRBD1 (6 bases). Per the germline V gene, CDR1 is SGHRS and CDR2 is YFSETQ. CDR3 length equals 16 residues. The V and J ends lost 1 base and 3 bases respectively, with 16 bases between them. The CDR3 region has the DNA TGCGCCAGCAGCTTGAGGGGGGCGGGGGGTTACACTGAAGCTTTCTTT. Translated, it gives CASSLRGAGGYTEAFF.

This clonotype was counted between two and nine times. The gene calls are TRBV19 and TRBJ2-2, with TRBD2 identical over 13 bases. CDR1 and CDR2 (germline): LNHDA, SQIVND (reference sequence). J gave up 0 bases and V 7 bases, and 5 bases lay outside the gene matches. This CDR3 has 17 amino acids. The CDR3 nucleotides are TGTGCCAGTAACGGACTAGCGGGGGCCGCGAACACCGGGGAGCTGTTTTTT. It translates to CASNGLAGAANTGELFF.

This clonotype was seen only a few times. The V and J genes are TRBV9 and TRBJ1-2, with D possibly TRBD1 on 6 matching bases. Per germline, CDR1 SGDLS and CDR2 YYNGEE. The length of the CDR3 is 14 residues. Trimming stripped 4 bases from V and 1 base from J, with 11 bases between. The CDR3 reads CASSSSGHNYGYTF. CDR3 sequence (DNA): TGTGCCAGCAGCTCTTCGGGACATAACTATGGCTACACCTTC.